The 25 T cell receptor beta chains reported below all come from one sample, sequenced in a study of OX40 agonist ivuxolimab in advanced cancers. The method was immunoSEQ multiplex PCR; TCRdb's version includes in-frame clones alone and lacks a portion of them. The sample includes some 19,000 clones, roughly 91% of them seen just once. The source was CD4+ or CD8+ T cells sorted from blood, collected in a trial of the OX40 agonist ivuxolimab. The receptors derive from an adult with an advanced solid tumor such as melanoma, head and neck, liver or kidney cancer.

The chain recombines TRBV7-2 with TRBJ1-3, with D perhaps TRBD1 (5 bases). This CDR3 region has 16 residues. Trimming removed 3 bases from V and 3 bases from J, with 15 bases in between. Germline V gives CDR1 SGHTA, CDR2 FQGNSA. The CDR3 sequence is CASSFRQTGYGNTIYF. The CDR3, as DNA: TGTGCCAGCAGCTTCAGACAGACGGGATATGGAAACACCATATATTTT. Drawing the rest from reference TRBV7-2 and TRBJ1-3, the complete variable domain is GAGVSQSPSNKVTEKGKDVELRCDPISGHTALYWYRQSLGQGLEFLIYFQGNSAPDKSGLPSDRFSAERTGGSVSTLTIQRTQQEDSAVYLCASSFRQTGYGNTIYFGEGSWLTVV.

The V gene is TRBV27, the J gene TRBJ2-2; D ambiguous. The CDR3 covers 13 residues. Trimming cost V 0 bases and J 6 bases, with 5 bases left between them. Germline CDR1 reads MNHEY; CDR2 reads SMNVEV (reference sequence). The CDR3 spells CASSLSISGELFF. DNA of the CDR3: TGTGCCAGCAGTTTATCGATCTCCGGGGAGCTGTTTTTT.

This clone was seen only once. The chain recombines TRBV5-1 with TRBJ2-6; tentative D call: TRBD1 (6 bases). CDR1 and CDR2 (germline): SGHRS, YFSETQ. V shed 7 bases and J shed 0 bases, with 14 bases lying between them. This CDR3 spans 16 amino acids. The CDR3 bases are TGCGCCAGCCACCGGGACAAGGACTCTGGGGCCAACGTCCTGACTTTC. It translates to CASHRDKDSGANVLTF. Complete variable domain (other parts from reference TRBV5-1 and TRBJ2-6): KAGVTQTPRYLIKTRGQQVTLSCSPISGHRSVSWYQQTPGQGLQFLFEYFSETQRNKGNFPGRFSGRQFSNSRSEMNVSTLELGDSALYLCASHRDKDSGANVLTFGAGSRLTVL.

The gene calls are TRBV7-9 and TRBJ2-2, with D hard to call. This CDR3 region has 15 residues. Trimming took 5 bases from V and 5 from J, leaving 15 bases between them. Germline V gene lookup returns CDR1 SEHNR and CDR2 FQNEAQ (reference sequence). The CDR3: CASSQTSRRTGELFF. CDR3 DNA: TGTGCCAGCAGCCAAACGTCCCGAAGGACCGGGGAGCTGTTTTTT.

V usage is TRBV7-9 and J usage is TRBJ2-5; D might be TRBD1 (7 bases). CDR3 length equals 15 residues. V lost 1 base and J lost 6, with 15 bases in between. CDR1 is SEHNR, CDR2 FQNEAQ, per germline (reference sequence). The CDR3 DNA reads TGTGCCAGCAGCTTAGAAGGAGGGGGCGGAAAGACCCAGTACTTC. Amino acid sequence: CASSLEGGGGKTQYF. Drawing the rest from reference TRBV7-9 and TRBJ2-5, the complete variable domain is DTGVSQNPRHKITKRGQNVTFRCDPISEHNRLYWYRQTLGQGPEFLTYFQNEAQLEKSRLLSDRFSAERPKGSFSTLEIQRTEQGDSAMYLCASSLEGGGGKTQYFGPGTRLLVL.

DNA for the CDR3: TGTGCCAGCAGCTTAGCGGGGGGACCTGATGGCTACACCTTC. It codes for CASSLAGGPDGYTF. The rearrangement uses TRBV7-9 and TRBJ1-2; D is possibly TRBD1 (5 bases). Trimming removed 0 bases at V and 6 bases at J, with 11 bases between. This CDR3 region has 14 residues. Germline-derived CDR1 and CDR2 are SEHNR and FQNEAQ (reference sequence).

CDR3 sequence reads: CAINQVLYGYTF. CDR3 in DNA: TGTGCCATCAATCAGGTCCTGTATGGCTACACCTTC. The chain joins TRBV10-3 to TRBJ1-2; D is uncertain. The V and J ends lost 7 bases and 5 bases respectively, with 11 bases between them. The CDR3 is 12 residues long. The V gene's germline CDR1 is ENHRY and CDR2 SYGVKD.

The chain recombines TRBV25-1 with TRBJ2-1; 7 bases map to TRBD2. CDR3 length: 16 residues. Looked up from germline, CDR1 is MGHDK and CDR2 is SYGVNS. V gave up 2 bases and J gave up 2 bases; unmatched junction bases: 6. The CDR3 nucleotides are TGTGCCAGCAGTGAAGAGGCGGGAGAGACCTACAATGAGCAGTTCTTC. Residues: CASSEEAGETYNEQFF.

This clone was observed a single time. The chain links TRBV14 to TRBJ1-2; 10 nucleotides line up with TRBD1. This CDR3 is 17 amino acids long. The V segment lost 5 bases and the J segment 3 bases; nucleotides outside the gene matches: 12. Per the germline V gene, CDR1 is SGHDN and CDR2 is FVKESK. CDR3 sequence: CASSSFGTGVFDYGYTF. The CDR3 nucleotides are TGTGCCAGCAGCTCATTCGGGACAGGGGTTTTCGACTATGGCTACACCTTC.

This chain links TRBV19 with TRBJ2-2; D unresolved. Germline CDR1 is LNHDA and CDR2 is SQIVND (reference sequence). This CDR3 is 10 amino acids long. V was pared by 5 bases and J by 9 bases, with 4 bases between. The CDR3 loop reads CASSQRELFF. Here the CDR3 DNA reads TGTGCCAGTAGTCAAAGGGAGCTGTTTTTT.

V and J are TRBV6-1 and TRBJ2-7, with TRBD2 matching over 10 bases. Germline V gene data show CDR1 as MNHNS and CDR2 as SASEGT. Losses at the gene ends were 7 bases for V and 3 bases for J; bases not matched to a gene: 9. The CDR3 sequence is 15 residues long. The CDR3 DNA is TGTGCCAGCAAAAAGGCTAGCGGGGGAGGCTACGAGCAGTACTTC. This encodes CASKKASGGGYEQYF.

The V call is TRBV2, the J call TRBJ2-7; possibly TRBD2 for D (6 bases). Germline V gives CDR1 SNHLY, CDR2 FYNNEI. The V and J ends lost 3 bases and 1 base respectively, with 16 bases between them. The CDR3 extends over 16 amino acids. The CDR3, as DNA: TGTGCCAGCAGTGACACCGGGACTTCCCAATCCTACGAGCAGTACTTC. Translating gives CASSDTGTSQSYEQYF.

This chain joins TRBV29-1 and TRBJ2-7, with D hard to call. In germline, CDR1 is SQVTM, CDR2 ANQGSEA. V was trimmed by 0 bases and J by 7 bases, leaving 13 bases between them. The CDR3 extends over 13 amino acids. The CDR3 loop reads CSVEETDVREQYF. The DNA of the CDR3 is TGCAGCGTTGAAGAAACGGACGTACGGGAGCAGTACTTC.

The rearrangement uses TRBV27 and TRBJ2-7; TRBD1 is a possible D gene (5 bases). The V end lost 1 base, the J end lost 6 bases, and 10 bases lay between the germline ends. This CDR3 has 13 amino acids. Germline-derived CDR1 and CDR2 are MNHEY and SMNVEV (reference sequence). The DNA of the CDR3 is TGTGCCAGCAGTTTATGGCAGGGTAGCGAGCAGTACTTC. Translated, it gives CASSLWQGSEQYF.

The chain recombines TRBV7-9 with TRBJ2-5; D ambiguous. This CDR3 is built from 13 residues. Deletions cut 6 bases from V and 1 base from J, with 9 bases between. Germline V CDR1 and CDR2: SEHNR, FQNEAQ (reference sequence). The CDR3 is CASSPPLQETQYF. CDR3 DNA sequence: TGTGCCAGCAGTCCTCCTCTCCAAGAGACCCAGTACTTC.

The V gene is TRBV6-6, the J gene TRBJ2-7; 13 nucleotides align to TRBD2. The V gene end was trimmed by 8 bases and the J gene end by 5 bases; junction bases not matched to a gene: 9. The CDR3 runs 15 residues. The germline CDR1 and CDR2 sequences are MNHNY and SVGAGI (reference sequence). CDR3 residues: CASSYGTSGIDEQYF. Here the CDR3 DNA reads TGTGCCAGCTCCTACGGGACTAGCGGGATCGACGAGCAGTACTTC.

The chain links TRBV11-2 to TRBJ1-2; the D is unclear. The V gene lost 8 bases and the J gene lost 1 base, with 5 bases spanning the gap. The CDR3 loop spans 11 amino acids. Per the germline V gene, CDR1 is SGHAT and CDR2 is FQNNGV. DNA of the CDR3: TGTGCCAGCGTTAGTAACTATGGCTACACCTTC. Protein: CASVSNYGYTF. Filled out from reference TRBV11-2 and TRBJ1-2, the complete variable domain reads EAGVAQSPRYKIIEKRQSVAFWCNPISGHATLYWYQQILGQGPKLLIQFQNNGVVDDSQLPKDRFSAERLKGVDSTLKIQPAKLEDSAVYLCASVSNYGYTFGSGTRLTVV.

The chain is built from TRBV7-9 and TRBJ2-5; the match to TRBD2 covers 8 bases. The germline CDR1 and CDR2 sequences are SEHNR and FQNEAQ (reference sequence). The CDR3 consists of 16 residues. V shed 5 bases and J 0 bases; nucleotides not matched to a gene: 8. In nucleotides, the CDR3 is TGTGCCAGCAGCCGGTCGGGGGGGGCCCACCAAGAGACCCAGTACTTC. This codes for CASSRSGGAHQETQYF.

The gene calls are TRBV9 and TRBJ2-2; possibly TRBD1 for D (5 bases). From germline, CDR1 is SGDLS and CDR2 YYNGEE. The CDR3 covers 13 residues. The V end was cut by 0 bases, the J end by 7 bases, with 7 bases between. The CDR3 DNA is TGTGCCAGCAGCGTAGTCCAGGGCGGGGAGCTGTTTTTT. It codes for CASSVVQGGELFF.

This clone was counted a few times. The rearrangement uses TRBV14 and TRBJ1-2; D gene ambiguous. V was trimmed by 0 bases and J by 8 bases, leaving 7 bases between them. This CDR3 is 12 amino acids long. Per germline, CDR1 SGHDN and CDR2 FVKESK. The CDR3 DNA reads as TGTGCCAGCAGCCAAGATTGGCTAGGCTACACCTTC. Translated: CASSQDWLGYTF.

CDR3 amino acids: CASSLVPEGSYEQYF. CDR3 nucleotides: TGTGCCAGCAGCTTAGTCCCCGAAGGGAGCTACGAGCAGTACTTC. The gene calls are TRBV7-8 and TRBJ2-7, with a weak D call TRBD2 (5 bases). The length of the CDR3 is 15 residues. The germline V gene has CDR1 SGHVS and CDR2 FQNEAQ. V lost 1 base, J lost 3 bases, and 13 bases lay in between.

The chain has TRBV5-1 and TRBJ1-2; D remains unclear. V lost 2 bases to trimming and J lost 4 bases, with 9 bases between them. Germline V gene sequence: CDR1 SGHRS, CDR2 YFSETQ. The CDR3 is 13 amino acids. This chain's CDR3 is CASSFAGSYGYTF. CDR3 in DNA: TGCGCCAGCAGCTTCGCGGGATCCTATGGCTACACCTTC.

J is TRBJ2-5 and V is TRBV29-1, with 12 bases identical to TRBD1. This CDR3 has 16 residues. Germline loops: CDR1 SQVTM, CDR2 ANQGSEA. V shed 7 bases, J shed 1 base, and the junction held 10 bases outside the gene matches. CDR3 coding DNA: TGCAGCGAGGGACAGGGGGCCCGATTGTGCCAAGAGACCCAGTACTTC. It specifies CSEGQGARLCQETQYF.

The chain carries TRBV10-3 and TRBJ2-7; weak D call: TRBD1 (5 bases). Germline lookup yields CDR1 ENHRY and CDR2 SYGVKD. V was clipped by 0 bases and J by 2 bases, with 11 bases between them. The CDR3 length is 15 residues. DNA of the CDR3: TGTGCCATCAGTGAGTCTCGGACACCCACCTACGAGCAGTACTTC. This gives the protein CAISESRTPTYEQYF.

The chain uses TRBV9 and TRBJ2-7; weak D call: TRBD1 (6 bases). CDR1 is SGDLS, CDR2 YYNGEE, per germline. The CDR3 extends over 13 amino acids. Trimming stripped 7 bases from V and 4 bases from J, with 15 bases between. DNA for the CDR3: TGTGCCAGCGGGCAGGGGAAAGGGTACGAGCAGTACTTC. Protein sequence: CASGQGKGYEQYF.